The 11 T cell receptor beta chains below were found in one sample sequenced in a study of shared clonotypes between healthy human individuals. Only CD45RO-negative cells positively selected for CCR7 counted as naive CD8 cells, so terminally differentiated effector memory CD45RA+ cells were excluded. Libraries were prepared by immunoSEQ multiplex PCR; TCRdb keeps only in-frame clonotypes and omits some of them. The sample consists of approximately 740,000 clones, about 91% of them appearing once. The material sequenced was naive CD8+ T cells sorted from blood. Source of these receptors: a man aged 30-40 years in good health.

This sequence joins TRBV4-1 and TRBJ2-1; 7 nucleotides align to TRBD2. The J segment lost 9 bases and the V segment lost 1 base, leaving 9 bases of the junction unmatched. CDR1 and CDR2 (germline): MGHRA, YSYEKL. The CDR3 extends over 15 amino acids. The CDR3 DNA follows: TGCGCCAGCAGCCAAGGACGGACTAGTTTTACTGAGCAGTTCTTC. Its translation: CASSQGRTSFTEQFF.

This chain uses TRBV9 with TRBJ1-5, with TRBD1 matching 7 bases. The CDR3 has 19 amino acids. Trimming took 4 bases from V and 0 from J; bases not matched to a gene: 16. CDR1 and CDR2 from the germline V gene are SGDLS and YYNGEE. In DNA form, the CDR3 reads TGTGCCAGCAGCTTTTACAGGGGACGCGTAAGGAATAGCAATCAGCCCCAGCATTTT. Translation: CASSFYRGRVRNSNQPQHF.

The CDR3 coding sequence is TGTGCCAGCAGCTTAGGTCCACGCGACAGGGCCTACACCTTC. Protein product: CASSLGPRDRAYTF. The V call is TRBV7-6, the J call TRBJ1-2; 7 bases are a match to TRBD1. This CDR3 comprises 14 residues. The V gene end was trimmed by 1 base and the J gene end by 10 bases; junction bases not matched to a gene: 9. Germline CDR1 and CDR2: SGHVS and FNYEAQ.

This chain connects TRBV5-6 to TRBJ2-7, with a weak D call TRBD2 (6 bases). Germline CDR1 and CDR2: SGHDT and YYEEEE. This CDR3 spans 13 amino acids. Between the trimmed V and J ends, which lost 4 bases and 4 bases, there was a span of 12 bases. The CDR3 bases are TGTGCCAGCAGCACCGGACTAAATTACGAGCAGTACTTC. Encoded protein: CASSTGLNYEQYF.

The rearrangement joins TRBV7-9 to TRBJ2-7; D remains unclear. The germline V gene has CDR1 SEHNR and CDR2 FQNEAQ (reference sequence). The CDR3 is 12 amino acids. Trimming removed 1 base at V and 4 bases at J, with 5 bases between. The CDR3 nucleotides are TGTGCCAGCAGCTTAGAAGAATACGAGCAGTACTTC. Protein product: CASSLEEYEQYF.

The rearrangement joins TRBV7-9 to TRBJ2-7, with a tentative D call TRBD2 (6 bases). CDR1 and CDR2 from the germline V gene are SEHNR and FQNEAQ (reference sequence). Trimming took off 5 bases at V and 3 bases at J, with 20 bases between the two ends. This CDR3 contains 16 residues. Here the CDR3 DNA reads TGTGCCAGCAGCGCTCCGCGGGATAGCGAGAACTACGAGCAGTACTTC. Translating it yields CASSAPRDSENYEQYF.

V usage is TRBV27 and J usage is TRBJ2-1, with TRBD1 matching over 8 bases. Trimming cost V 3 bases and J 7 bases; bases outside gene matches: 14. The CDR3 spans 17 residues. The germline V gene encodes CDR1 MNHEY and CDR2 SMNVEV (reference sequence). The CDR3 region is CASSFVTVGQGTNEQFF. CDR3 sequence (DNA): TGTGCCAGCAGTTTTGTAACTGTAGGACAGGGAACGAATGAGCAGTTCTTC.

The chain recombines TRBV28 with TRBJ2-1, with a weak D call TRBD2 (6 bases). The germline gives CDR1 MDHEN, CDR2 SYDVKM. The CDR3 covers 19 residues. V lost 5 bases, J lost 7 bases, and 30 bases lay in between. CDR3 residues: CASSPPEVGRNHLVNEQFF. The CDR3 DNA follows: TGTGCCAGCAGTCCCCCCGAGGTCGGGAGAAACCACCTTGTTAATGAGCAGTTCTTC.

In the case of this clone: The identical CDR3 is also encoded by other nucleotide sequences in the sample. This chain uses TRBV7-9 with TRBJ2-1, with D possibly being TRBD1 or TRBD2 (5 bases each). The germline gives CDR1 SEHNR, CDR2 FQNEAQ (reference sequence). CDR3 size: 12 residues. V lost 3 bases and J lost 10, with 10 bases in between. CDR3 loop: CASSLGTYEQFF. CDR3 DNA sequence: TGTGCCAGCAGCTTGGGGACCTACGAGCAGTTCTTC.

The CDR3 DNA is TGTGCCAGCTCACAGGGACAGGGGAAAAACATTCAGTACTTC. Translated: CASSQGQGKNIQYF. The chain links TRBV18 to TRBJ2-4; 10 positions agree with TRBD1. The germline CDR1 and CDR2 sequences are KGHSH and LQKENI. The CDR3 runs 14 residues. V trimming: 4 bases; J trimming: 4 bases; junction bases outside the gene matches: 1.

The chain links TRBV6-6 to TRBJ1-5; D remains unclear. Trimming left V 7 bases short and J 0 bases short, with 7 bases between. Germline CDR1 reads MNHNY; CDR2 reads SVGAGI (reference sequence). CDR3 length: 13 amino acids. CDR3 sequence reads: CASTSDSNQPQHF. The CDR3 DNA sequence: TGTGCCAGCACCTCGGATAGCAATCAGCCCCAGCATTTT.